One and the same sample provided the 10 T cell receptor beta chains below, sequenced in a study of OX40 agonist ivuxolimab in advanced cancers. Profiling relied on immunoSEQ multiplex PCR, and the TCRdb table lists in-frame clones only, not all of them. This sample yields some 22,000 clones, of which about 80% are seen a single time; approximately 30% belongs to the top ten. Sequencing used CD4+ or CD8+ T cells sorted from blood, obtained in a trial of the OX40 agonist ivuxolimab. These receptors all come from an adult with an advanced solid tumor such as melanoma, head and neck, liver or kidney cancer.

Within the sample, this clone is medium-sized. The V gene is TRBV28, the J gene TRBJ2-7; 8 nucleotides match TRBD1. This CDR3 has 14 residues. The V gene end was trimmed by 6 bases and the J gene end by 5 bases; junction bases not matched to a gene: 9. CDR1 is MDHEN, CDR2 SYDVKM, per germline. This CDR3 is CASSLAGTGHEQYF. In DNA form, the CDR3 reads TGTGCCAGCAGCCTAGCCGGGACAGGCCACGAGCAGTACTTC.

This chain uses TRBV11-1 with TRBJ1-1; perhaps TRBD1 as D (6 bases). This CDR3 region has 13 residues. V dropped 5 bases and J dropped 5 bases, with 12 bases sitting between them. CDR1 SGHAT and CDR2 FQDESV come from the germline V gene (reference sequence). The CDR3, as DNA: TGTGCCAGCAGCCTGTACAGGGTTACTGAAGCTTTCTTT. It specifies CASSLYRVTEAFF.

J is TRBJ2-3 and V is TRBV19, with TRBD2 matching 7 bases. The V gene's germline CDR1 is LNHDA and CDR2 SQIVND (reference sequence). V shed 3 bases and J 6 bases; nucleotides not matched to a gene: 6. The CDR3 contains 14 residues. The DNA for the CDR3 is TGTGCCAGTAGTATGGGGGGGAGGGCCGATACGCAGTATTTT. Translated: CASSMGGRADTQYF.

The chain links TRBV28 to TRBJ2-7; 10 bases are a match to TRBD2. This CDR3 region has 15 residues. Germline V lookup: CDR1 MDHEN, CDR2 SYDVKM. Unmatched junction bases numbered 5, after V lost 3 bases and J lost 3 bases. As DNA, the CDR3 is TGTGCCAGCAGTTTCCTAGCGGGAGTGGGCTACGAGCAGTACTTC. The encoded protein is CASSFLAGVGYEQYF.

The CDR3 is CSVLQGATEAFF. Written as DNA, the CDR3 is TGCAGCGTCCTCCAGGGGGCCACTGAAGCTTTCTTT. The chain links TRBV29-1 to TRBJ1-1; 8 bases are shared with TRBD1. This CDR3 is built from 12 residues. The ends lost 6 bases at V and 4 bases at J; junction bases unmatched: 4. CDR1 and CDR2 from the germline V gene are SQVTM and ANQGSEA.

This chain connects TRBV4-2 to TRBJ2-7; 8 bases fit TRBD2. The V and J ends lost 1 base and 4 bases, in that order; junction bases with no gene match: 3. This CDR3 is 14 amino acids long. Germline lookup yields CDR1 LGHNA and CDR2 YNFKEQ. The CDR3 reads CASSQVSGSYEQYF. For the CDR3, the DNA is TGTGCCAGCAGCCAAGTAAGCGGGAGTTACGAGCAGTACTTC.

This clone appeared a single time. The genes are TRBV25-1 and TRBJ2-1, with no clear D. This CDR3 contains 16 residues. Trimming took off 0 bases at V and 1 base at J, with 10 bases between the two ends. CDR1 is MGHDK, CDR2 SYGVNS, per germline. CDR3 sequence (DNA): TGTGCCAGCAGTGAATATCAACGTAGGTCCTACAATGAGCAGTTCTTC. It yields the protein CASSEYQRRSYNEQFF.

The DNA of the CDR3 is TGTGCCAGCACCCACCTAGGACAGACTGAAGCTTTCTTT. Amino acids: CASTHLGQTEAFF. V and J are TRBV6-5 and TRBJ1-1; a possible D gene is TRBD1 (6 bases). The CDR3 runs to 13 residues. Germline V CDR1 and CDR2: MNHEY, SVGAGI. V was clipped by 7 bases and J by 5 bases, with 14 bases between them.

This chain links TRBV15 with TRBJ2-1; D unresolved. The germline V and J ends were trimmed by 3 bases and 2 bases, with 11 bases remaining between them. The germline gives CDR1 LNHNV, CDR2 YYDKDF (reference sequence). The CDR3 extends over 15 amino acids. The CDR3 nucleotides are TGTGCCACCAGCAGGGCCCCGGGCGCCTACAATGAGCAGTTCTTC. It encodes CATSRAPGAYNEQFF.

The gene calls are TRBV27 and TRBJ2-5; 7 nucleotides line up with TRBD2. This CDR3 comprises 14 residues. CDR1 MNHEY and CDR2 SMNVEV come from the germline V gene (reference sequence). Trimming removed 5 bases from V and 9 bases from J; junction bases left unmatched: 12. The chain's CDR3 is CASSTPQLAGAQYF. The CDR3 DNA reads TGTGCCAGCAGTACCCCTCAACTGGCGGGGGCCCAGTACTTC.